A single sample gave rise to the 5 T cell receptor beta chains below, sequenced in a study of T cells after yellow fever vaccination. TCRdb called the 5' RACE reads again in MiXCR, with one record for every CDR3 protein. Here the sample spans 90,000 to 130,000 distinct CDR3 sequences, approximately 8.4% being singletons. The sample here was CD8+ T cells sorted from PBMCs, taken 45 days after the yellow fever booster vaccination. The source is a man aged 25 to 40 who received the YFV17D yellow fever vaccine.

This clonotype was detected ten times or more. V is TRBV7-9 and J is TRBJ2-5; 7 bases are a match to TRBD2. This CDR3 contains 16 residues. Looked up from germline, CDR1 is SEHNR and CDR2 is FQNEAQ (reference sequence). The V gene end was trimmed by 2 bases and the J gene end by 1 base; junction bases not matched to a gene: 7. The CDR3 DNA reads TGTGCCAGCAGCTTACCCCAACTAGCGCCCCAAGAGACCCAGTACTTC. Its protein is CASSLPQLAPQETQYF.

The gene calls are TRBV7-2 and TRBJ1-4; D is possibly TRBD1 (5 bases). This CDR3 region has 11 residues. CDR1 and CDR2 from the germline V gene are SGHTA and FQGNSA. Trimming took off 3 bases at V and 14 bases at J, with 10 bases between the two ends. CDR3 amino acids: CASSFGGRLFF. CDR3 bases: TGTGCCAGCAGCTTTGGGGGGAGGCTGTTTTTT.

V and J are TRBV5-1 and TRBJ2-5, with D perhaps matching TRBD1 (8 bases). Germline V gives CDR1 SGHRS, CDR2 YFSETQ. V shed 4 bases and J shed 2 bases, with 15 bases lying between them. CDR3 length equals 15 residues. Here the CDR3 reads CASSHDRGGQETQYF. CDR3 bases: TGCGCCAGCAGCCATGACAGGGGAGGGCAAGAGACCCAGTACTTC. Using reference TRBV5-1 and TRBJ2-5 for the parts outside the CDR3, the full variable domain is KAGVTQTPRYLIKTRGQQVTLSCSPISGHRSVSWYQQTPGQGLQFLFEYFSETQRNKGNFPGRFSGRQFSNSRSEMNVSTLELGDSALYLCASSHDRGGQETQYFGPGTRLLVL.

This clonotype has at least ten counts. The chain is built from TRBV28 and TRBJ2-1; tentatively, D is TRBD1 or TRBD2 (5 bases each). There are 13 residues in the CDR3. V lost 5 bases and J 7 bases, leaving 12 bases between the germline ends. Germline CDR1 and CDR2: MDHEN and SYDVKM. The CDR3 coding sequence is TGTGCCAGCAGTCCAGGGCCGGGAAATGAGCAGTTCTTC. This codes for CASSPGPGNEQFF.

This clonotype was counted ten times or more. The rearrangement uses TRBV6-2 or TRBV6-3 and TRBJ2-7; tentatively, D is TRBD2 (5 bases). Trimming pared 4 bases from V and 2 bases from J, leaving 15 bases between. CDR3 size: 15 residues. Germline assignment: CDR1 MNHEY and CDR2 SVGEGT. This CDR3 reads CASSSPLRGTYEQYF. CDR3 sequence (DNA): TGTGCCAGCAGTTCCCCTTTACGGGGAACCTACGAGCAGTACTTC.